This T cell receptor (beta chain) was sequenced for a study of blood T cells in healthy people across ages. Study observations and caveats: Both naive CD4+ cell counts and diversity were greater in long-lived donors than in aged donors.

It was with a sample-barcoded 5' primer and a J-beta primer mix that a second PCR of roughly 6 to 12 cycles was run. TCRdb called the 5' RACE reads again in MiXCR, with one record for every CDR3 protein. The sample has 850,000 to 1,000,000 distinct CDR3 sequences; just over 50% are singletons. This clonotype was counted only a few times. Its antigen is as yet unknown. Donors gave around 9.3 milliliters of peripheral blood apiece. Total RNA, at least 6 micrograms per sample, came from PBMCs. The sample taken for sequencing was blood. This TCR derives from a woman between 55 and 75 years old in good health.

The CDR3 DNA reads as TGTGCCAGCAGCCGGGGAAGGGGGCAAGCGGAGACCCAGTACTTC. Translating it yields CASSRGRGQAETQYF. This chain links TRBV7-7 with TRBJ2-5, with 7 bases matching TRBD1. From germline, CDR1 is SSHAT and CDR2 FNYEAQ (reference sequence). This CDR3 is built from 15 residues. V shed 5 bases, J shed 5 bases, and the junction held 11 bases outside the gene matches.